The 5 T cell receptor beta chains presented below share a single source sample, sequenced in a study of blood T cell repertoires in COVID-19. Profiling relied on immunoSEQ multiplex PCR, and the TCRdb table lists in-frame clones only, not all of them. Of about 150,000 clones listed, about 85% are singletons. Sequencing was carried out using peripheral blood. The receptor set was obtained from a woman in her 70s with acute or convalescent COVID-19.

Here the CDR3 DNA reads TGTGCCAGTAGTATTCGGAGTGGGCTAGCGGGGGGAAATGAGCAGTTCTTC. This codes for CASSIRSGLAGGNEQFF. The gene calls are TRBV19 and TRBJ2-1; 11 bases agree with TRBD2. Germline assignment: CDR1 LNHDA and CDR2 SQIVND (reference sequence). Germline trimming cut 3 bases from V and 7 bases from J; bases unmatched to any gene: 11. The CDR3 extends over 17 amino acids. The whole variable domain, remainder taken from reference TRBV19 and TRBJ2-1, is DGGITQSPKYLFRKEGQNVTLSCEQNLNHDAMYWYRQDPGQGLRLIYYSQIVNDFQKGDIAEGYSVSREKKESFPLTVTSAQKNPTAFYLCASSIRSGLAGGNEQFFGPGTRLTVL.

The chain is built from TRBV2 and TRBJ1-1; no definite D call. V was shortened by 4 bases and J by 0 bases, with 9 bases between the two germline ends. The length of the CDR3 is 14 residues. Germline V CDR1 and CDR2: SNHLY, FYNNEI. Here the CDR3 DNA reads TGTGCCAGCAGTGGTGAGATCATGAACACTGAAGCTTTCTTT. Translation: CASSGEIMNTEAFF.

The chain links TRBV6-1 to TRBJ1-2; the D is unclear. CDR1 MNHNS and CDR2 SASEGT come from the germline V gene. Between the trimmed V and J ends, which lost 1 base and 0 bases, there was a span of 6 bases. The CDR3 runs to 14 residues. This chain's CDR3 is CASSEGYPNYGYTF. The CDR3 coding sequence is TGTGCCAGCAGTGAAGGCTATCCTAACTATGGCTACACCTTC.

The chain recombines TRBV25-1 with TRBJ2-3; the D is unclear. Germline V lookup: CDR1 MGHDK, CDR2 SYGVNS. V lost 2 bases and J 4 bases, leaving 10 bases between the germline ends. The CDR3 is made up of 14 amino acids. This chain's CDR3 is CASSERAFPDTQYF. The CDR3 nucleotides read TGTGCCAGCAGTGAACGAGCTTTTCCAGATACGCAGTATTTT. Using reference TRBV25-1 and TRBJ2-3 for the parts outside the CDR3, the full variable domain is EADIYQTPRYLVIGTGKKITLECSQTMGHDKMYWYQQDPGMELHLIHYSYGVNSTEKGDLSSESTVSRIRTEHFPLTLESARPSHTSQYLCASSERAFPDTQYFGPGTRLTVL.

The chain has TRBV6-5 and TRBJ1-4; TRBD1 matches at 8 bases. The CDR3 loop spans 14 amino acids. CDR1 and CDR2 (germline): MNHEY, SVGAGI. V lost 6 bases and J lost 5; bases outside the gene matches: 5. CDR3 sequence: CASRDRGWNEKLFF. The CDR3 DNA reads TGTGCCAGCAGAGACAGGGGTTGGAATGAAAAACTGTTTTTT.